The 20 T cell receptor beta chains below all came from one sample that was sequenced in a study of blood T cells in healthy people across ages. Together with a sample-barcoded 5' primer, a J-beta primer mix was included in a second PCR lasting roughly 7 to 11 cycles. TCRdb recomputed calls from the 5' RACE reads with MiXCR, one row per CDR3 protein. Of 550,000 to 750,000 distinct CDR3 sequences in the sample, approximately 21% were seen once. The sequencing input was blood. These receptors were taken from a man between 70 and 80 years old in good health.

The chain uses TRBV6-2 or TRBV6-3 and TRBJ2-5, with 9 bases aligning to TRBD2. TRBJ2-1 matches the DNA end more closely, so the J call is doubtful. The CDR3 is made up of 15 amino acids. Germline V gene sequence: CDR1 MNHEY, CDR2 SVGEGT. CDR3 amino acids: CASSKASGKTNEQFF. CDR3 bases: TGTGCCAGCAGTAAGGCTAGCGGGAAGACGAATGAGCAGTTCTTC.

This clonotype showed up many times. The rearrangement joins TRBV24-1 to TRBJ1-2; D might be TRBD1 (6 bases). V was shortened by 2 bases and J by 0 bases, with 9 bases between the two germline ends. The V gene's germline CDR1 is KGHDR and CDR2 SFDVKD. CDR3 length: 15 residues. CDR3 nucleotides: TGTGCCACCAGTGATTCCCGGACAGCTAACTATGGCTACACCTTC. Residues: CATSDSRTANYGYTF.

This clonotype was recorded a few times. V gene TRBV6-1 combines with J gene TRBJ2-5, with TRBD2 as a possible D gene (5 bases). Trimming took 7 bases from V and 5 from J, leaving 17 bases between them. Looked up from germline, CDR1 is MNHNS and CDR2 is SASEGT. There are 14 residues in the CDR3. The CDR3 coding sequence is TGTGCCAGCACTCTAAGCGGAATTGGGGAGACCCAGTACTTC. Amino acid sequence: CASTLSGIGETQYF.

This clonotype was recorded only once. The V gene is TRBV3-1, the J gene TRBJ2-5; TRBD2 matches at 7 bases. The CDR3 consists of 15 residues. Germline V gives CDR1 LGHDT, CDR2 YNNKEL (reference sequence). Trimming cost V 5 bases and J 4 bases; bases outside gene matches: 10. The CDR3 loop reads CASSSKTAGVETQYF. The DNA of the CDR3 is TGTGCCAGCAGCTCCAAGACGGCGGGAGTAGAGACCCAGTACTTC.

The V and J genes are TRBV2 and TRBJ2-6; a weak D match, TRBD1 (5 bases). The V gene's germline CDR1 is SNHLY and CDR2 FYNNEI. Trimming removed 7 bases at V and 0 bases at J, with 10 bases between. This CDR3 spans 15 amino acids. The CDR3 DNA reads TGTGCCAGCACACAGGCCAACTCTGGGGCCAACGTCCTGACTTTC. Amino acid sequence: CASTQANSGANVLTF.

The genes are TRBV28 and TRBJ2-7; 7 positions match TRBD1. The CDR3 spans 15 residues. V dropped 6 bases and J dropped 6; count of bases not matched to a gene: 14. CDR1 is MDHEN, CDR2 SYDVKM, per germline. CDR3 region: CASRPPKGAAREQYF. CDR3 DNA sequence: TGTGCCAGCAGGCCCCCTAAGGGGGCGGCGCGCGAGCAGTACTTC.

The rearrangement uses TRBV12-3 or TRBV12-4 and TRBJ2-1; D is undetermined. Between the trimmed V and J ends, which lost 0 bases and 10 bases, there was a span of 10 bases. This CDR3 contains 13 residues. CDR3: CASSLALPAEQFF. CDR3 DNA: TGTGCCAGCAGTTTAGCGCTTCCCGCCGAGCAGTTCTTC.

A few counts support this clonotype. The chain carries TRBV2 and TRBJ2-5; D remains ambiguous. In germline, CDR1 is SNHLY, CDR2 FYNNEI. V shed 1 base and J shed 5 bases, with 8 bases lying between them. CDR3 length: 13 amino acids. CDR3 nucleotides: TGTGCCAGCAGTGAAGACGTTTTGGAGACCCAGTACTTC. It translates to CASSEDVLETQYF.

Comment on this clonotype: A much more abundant neighbour one base away suggests this may be a read error. The chain joins TRBV27 to TRBJ2-1; D uncertain. CDR1 is MNHEY, CDR2 SMNVEV, per germline (reference sequence). The CDR3 sequence is 13 residues long. DNA for the CDR3: TGTGCCAGCTCTACCCCCCCGGATAATGAGCAGCTCTTC. Translation gives CASSTPPDNEQLF.

This rearrangement joins TRBV15 to TRBJ1-4; D possibly corresponds to TRBD1 (5 bases). The CDR3 totals 14 residues. CDR1 and CDR2 (germline): LNHNV, YYDKDF (reference sequence). Trimming took off 3 bases at V and 2 bases at J, with 7 bases between the two ends. The CDR3 region has the DNA TGTGCCACCAGCAGGGGGGGTACTAATGAAAAACTGTTTTTT. This codes for CATSRGGTNEKLFF.

Only a few counts were recorded for this clonotype. V is TRBV12-3 or TRBV12-4 and J is TRBJ2-2; D remains unclear. V was cut by 6 bases and J by 2 bases, with 7 bases left in between. CDR3 length equals 13 residues. The CDR3 is CASRLPNTGELFF. In DNA, the CDR3 is TGTGCCAGCAGGTTACCCAACACCGGGGAGCTGTTTTTT.

This clonotype was seen only a few times. The junction differs from germline at one of its ends, possibly a read error. V gene TRBV11-1 combines with J gene TRBJ2-3; 11 bases match TRBD2. CDR3 length equals 17 residues. Germline CDR1 SGHAT, CDR2 FQDESV (reference sequence). CDR3 region: CASRLEEPSGRSDTQYF. The DNA for the CDR3 is TGTGCCAGCAGATTAGAGGAACCTAGCGGGAGGTCAGATACGCAGTATTTT.

This clonotype was detected many times. The chain links TRBV14 to TRBJ2-1, with TRBD2 identical over 14 bases. The CDR3 is 16 amino acids. In germline, CDR1 is SGHDN, CDR2 FVKESK. The ends lost 8 bases at V and 4 bases at J; junction bases unmatched: 7. CDR3 protein: CASAPGLAGVYNEQFF. CDR3 in DNA: TGTGCCAGCGCCCCGGGACTAGCGGGAGTGTACAATGAGCAGTTCTTC. The entire variable domain, with the rest obtained from reference TRBV14 and TRBJ2-1, is as follows: EAGVTQFPSHSVIEKGQTVTLRCDPISGHDNLYWYRRVMGKEIKFLLHFVKESKQDESGMPNNRFLAERTGGTYSTLKVQPAELEDSGVYFCASAPGLAGVYNEQFFGPGTRLTVL.

The chain combines TRBV9 with TRBJ2-5; 11 nucleotides line up with TRBD2. V trimming: 0 bases; J trimming: 1 base; junction bases outside the gene matches: 8. Germline V CDR1 and CDR2: SGDLS, YYNGEE. The CDR3 is made up of 18 amino acids. CDR3 nucleotides: TGTGCCAGCAGCGTAGGTCACGGGGGGACTAGCGGCCAAGAGACCCAGTACTTC. The encoded protein is CASSVGHGGTSGQETQYF.

This clonotype was recorded a few times. The rearrangement uses TRBV5-1 and TRBJ2-5; 8 bases agree with TRBD2. This CDR3 is built from 16 residues. Germline V CDR1 and CDR2: SGHRS, YFSETQ. Trimming at V came to 2 bases and at J to 1 base, leaving 7 bases not matched to a gene. Here the CDR3 DNA reads TGCGCCAGCAGCTTACTTAGCGGGACCCTCCAAGAGACCCAGTACTTC. Protein sequence: CASSLLSGTLQETQYF. The full variable domain, in which reference TRBV5-1 and TRBJ2-5 provide the parts outside the CDR3, is KAGVTQTPRYLIKTRGQQVTLSCSPISGHRSVSWYQQTPGQGLQFLFEYFSETQRNKGNFPGRFSGRQFSNSRSEMNVSTLELGDSALYLCASSLLSGTLQETQYFGPGTRLLVL.

The chain is built from TRBV18 and TRBJ2-1; 11 nucleotides match TRBD2. CDR3 length: 17 amino acids. The trim removed 2 bases at V and 4 bases at J, leaving 7 bases unmatched. Looked up from germline, CDR1 is KGHSH and CDR2 is LQKENI. CDR3 bases: TGTGCCAGCTCACCAGTGACTAGCGGGACGGGGTACAATGAGCAGTTCTTC. Protein: CASSPVTSGTGYNEQFF.

The chain combines TRBV29-1 with TRBJ1-3; 7 bases align to TRBD1. Unmatched junction bases numbered 15, after V lost 0 bases and J lost 13 bases. CDR1 and CDR2 from the germline V gene are SQVTM and ANQGSEA. The CDR3 contains 15 residues. CDR3 DNA sequence: TGCAGCGTTGAAGAAGGGATAGGGGGCCCTCGATCAATATATTTT. Translating it yields CSVEEGIGGPRSIYF.

This clonotype was counted a few times. The chain carries TRBV5-1 and TRBJ1-1; no definite D call. V gave up 0 bases and J gave up 6 bases, with 12 bases separating them. Germline V gene lookup returns CDR1 SGHRS and CDR2 YFSETQ. CDR3 length: 14 amino acids. The CDR3 nucleotides read TGCGCCAGCAGCTTGGGGGCGGCGGACGCTGAAGCTTTCTTT. It specifies CASSLGAADAEAFF. Combining the CDR3 with reference TRBV5-1 and TRBJ1-1 gives the whole variable domain KAGVTQTPRYLIKTRGQQVTLSCSPISGHRSVSWYQQTPGQGLQFLFEYFSETQRNKGNFPGRFSGRQFSNSRSEMNVSTLELGDSALYLCASSLGAADAEAFFGQGTRLTVV.

CDR3 sequence (DNA): TGTGCCAGCAGCTTCCGTAGTGCGGGAGTTTTGGGGAATGAGCAGTTCTTC. The encoded protein is CASSFRSAGVLGNEQFF. The chain recombines TRBV7-9 with TRBJ2-1; 7 positions match TRBD2. Germline V CDR1 and CDR2: SEHNR, FQNEAQ (reference sequence). The CDR3 sequence is 17 residues long. Germline trimming cut 3 bases from V and 7 bases from J; bases unmatched to any gene: 15.

This clonotype was recorded many times. The J gene is TRBJ1-4, the V gene TRBV6-1; D uncertain. The CDR3 loop spans 12 amino acids. The V gene's germline CDR1 is MNHNS and CDR2 SASEGT. V was trimmed by 1 base and J by 15 bases, leaving 12 bases between them. Here the CDR3 reads CASSEGHSNMFF. CDR3 bases: TGTGCCAGCAGTGAAGGACACAGTAACATGTTTTTT.